Presented here are 11 T cell receptor beta chains from one specimen sequenced in a study of regulatory T cells in long-lasting Graves disease (dated by TCRdb to 2020 to 2023). Receptors were amplified or captured by multiplex PCR. The sequencer was an Illumina HiSeq 4000. To build TCR beta libraries, CDR3 regions were amplified by Arm-PCR using iRepertoire HTBI primers. TCRdb reprocessed the public reads (quality trimming at Q25 with fastp, clone calling with MiXCR) and kept in-frame beta chains. Identical CDR3 protein sequences are pooled into one entry, listed with their most common genes and DNA. The sample table contains 200,000 to 250,000 distinct CDR3 sequences; only one count was recorded for 20% of them. The top ten clonotypes cover about 15% of the sample. Interpreted using the paper, the time point label stands for: newly diagnosed GD, antithyroid drugs for less than 3 months. RNA was extracted from PBMCs in TRIzol for both TCR sequencing and RNA sequencing.

This specimen was peripheral blood mononuclear cells (PBMCs), taken at new diagnosis, from a patient treated with antithyroid drugs. Receptors were obtained from a female donor with Graves disease.

This clonotype was seen repeatedly, ten times or more. The gene calls are TRBV6-2 or TRBV6-3 and TRBJ2-1, with 7 bases matching TRBD2. Germline V gives CDR1 MNHEY, CDR2 SVGEGT. The length of the CDR3 is 16 residues. V was pared by 6 bases and J by 5 bases, with 13 bases of the junction left unmatched. The CDR3 region is CASRRVGGSIDNEQFF. The DNA for the CDR3 is TGTGCCAGCAGAAGAGTTGGCGGGAGTATTGACAATGAGCAGTTCTTC.

This clonotype was counted many times. CDR3 sequence reads: CASSENGGHSPLHF. CDR3 in DNA: TGTGCCAGCAGTGAAAATGGGGGGCACTCACCCCTCCACTTT. The chain uses TRBV6-1 and TRBJ1-6; perhaps TRBD1 as D (6 bases). Germline lookup yields CDR1 MNHNS and CDR2 SASEGT. The CDR3 spans 14 residues. With 2 bases removed from V and 10 bases from J, the gap between germline ends came to 12 bases.

Turning to this clonotype: One end of the junction fails to match germline, which may point to a read error. The V gene is TRBV5-1, the J gene TRBJ2-5; TRBD1 or TRBD2 may be the D gene (5 bases each). The germline CDR1 and CDR2 sequences are SGHRS and YFSETQ. This CDR3 comprises 13 residues. CDR3 nucleotide sequence: TGTGCCAGCAGCTTGGGACGGAAAGAGACCCAGTACTTC. Translating it yields CASSLGRKETQYF.

Sample share makes this clonotype medium-sized. The CDR3 region has the DNA TGTGCCAGCAGCCAAAGCACTGAAGCTTTCTTT. This gives the protein CASSQSTEAFF. The chain has TRBV3-1 and TRBJ1-1, with D hard to call. This CDR3 spans 11 amino acids. V was cut by 2 bases and J by 4 bases, with 2 bases left in between. Per the germline V gene, CDR1 is LGHDT and CDR2 is YNNKEL (reference sequence).

This clonotype was recorded at least ten times. The CDR3: CASSLGAGNNEQFF. In DNA, the CDR3 is TGTGCCAGCAGCTTAGGGGCAGGGAACAATGAGCAGTTCTTC. The chain combines TRBV11-1 with TRBJ2-1, with D possibly being TRBD1 (5 bases). Trimming cost V 1 base and J 5 bases, with 9 bases left between them. Looked up from germline, CDR1 is SGHAT and CDR2 is FQDESV (reference sequence). The CDR3 has 14 amino acids.

V and J are TRBV6-2 or TRBV6-3 and TRBJ2-3, with D perhaps TRBD1 or TRBD2 (6 bases each). The germline V gene has CDR1 MNHEY and CDR2 SVGEGT. The V gene lost 5 bases and the J gene lost 8 bases, with 20 bases spanning the gap. This CDR3 has 15 residues. As DNA, the CDR3 is TGTGCCAGCAGTCCGGACCTAATAGGAGGGGGTACGCAGTATTTT. Protein: CASSPDLIGGGTQYF.

This clonotype was observed a few times. This sequence joins TRBV5-1 and TRBJ1-2; tentatively, D is TRBD1 (6 bases). The germline V gene encodes CDR1 SGHRS and CDR2 YFSETQ. This CDR3 comprises 15 residues. Trimming removed 7 bases at V and 4 bases at J, with 20 bases between. In DNA, the CDR3 is TGCGCCAGCGGGTCGGGGCAGGGGTACGGCTATGGCTACACCTTC. It yields the protein CASGSGQGYGYGYTF. Together with reference TRBV5-1 and TRBJ1-2, the CDR3 gives the full variable domain: KAGVTQTPRYLIKTRGQQVTLSCSPISGHRSVSWYQQTPGQGLQFLFEYFSETQRNKGNFPGRFSGRQFSNSRSEMNVSTLELGDSALYLCASGSGQGYGYGYTFGSGTRLTVV.

This clonotype was observed at least ten times. This rearrangement joins TRBV11-3 to TRBJ2-2; no clear D gene. The length of the CDR3 is 15 residues. V was shortened by 5 bases and J by 2 bases, with 12 bases between the two germline ends. Germline CDR1 is SGHNT and CDR2 is YENEEA. The CDR3: CASSREVGNTGELFF. The CDR3 coding sequence is TGTGCCAGCAGCCGAGAGGTCGGAAACACCGGGGAGCTGTTTTTT. The entire variable domain, with the rest obtained from reference TRBV11-3 and TRBJ2-2, is as follows: EAGVVQSPRYKIIEKKQPVAFWCNPISGHNTLYWYLQNLGQGPELLIRYENEEAVDDSQLPKDRFSAERLKGVDSTLKIQPAELGDSAVYLCASSREVGNTGELFFGEGSRLTVL.

This clonotype was observed at least ten times. The chain couples TRBV7-2 to TRBJ1-2, with D maybe TRBD1 (5 bases). Looked up from germline, CDR1 is SGHTA and CDR2 is FQGNSA. The V end lost 2 bases, the J end lost 3 bases, and 10 bases lay between the germline ends. This CDR3 is 14 amino acids long. DNA for the CDR3: TGTGCCAGCAGCTTAAAGGGGTTTGACTATGGCTACACCTTC. This translates into CASSLKGFDYGYTF.

In this sample, this clonotype turned up many times. This chain links TRBV6-1 with TRBJ2-7, with TRBD1 matching 7 bases. Germline CDR1 is MNHNS and CDR2 is SASEGT. The V segment lost 6 bases and the J segment 2 bases; nucleotides outside the gene matches: 7. This CDR3 spans 14 amino acids. The CDR3 DNA is TGTGCCAGCAGCGCGAGGACAGGTCCCTACGAGCAGTACTTC. Protein: CASSARTGPYEQYF.

This clonotype came up many times. CDR3 sequence reads: CACGGGGGYTF. The CDR3, as DNA: TGTGCCTGTGGAGGGGGGGGCGGCTACACCTTC. The chain has TRBV30 and TRBJ1-2; D is perhaps TRBD1 (6 bases). Germline CDR1 is GTSNPN and CDR2 is SVGIG (reference sequence). With 6 bases removed from V and 8 bases from J, the gap between germline ends came to 13 bases. The CDR3 contains 11 residues.